This T cell receptor beta chain was documented in a study of T cell clonality in common variable immunodeficiency (dated by TCRdb to between 2014 and 2017). CVID samples and control samples contributed equivalent amounts of genomic DNA as sequencing input. For every sample, a 60 bp segment covering the rearranged TCRbeta CDR3 region was amplified and then sequenced. The immunoSEQ assay, a bias-corrected multiplex PCR combined with high-throughput sequencing, was used to amplify TCRbeta. Processing in the source paper ran as follows. Every unique nucleotide sequence was considered a clone and was annotated with V, D and J genes, copy number and frequency. Sequences were labeled productive if in frame, and non-productive if out of frame or containing stop codons. Clonality was calculated from Shannon's entropy as previously described. The predicted amino acid sequences of productive clones were used to derive mean CDR3 Kyte-Doolittle hydropathy. Using the R hclust function, scaled V gene usage was clustered hierarchically with Manhattan distance and complete linkage. To assess clone sharing by CDR3 amino acid sequence, 12 repertoires per group were resampled over 100 rounds. The repertoires were screened for 65 to 75 published EBV-specific TCRbeta sequences and fewer than 300 published CMV-specific TCRbeta sequences. A couple of CVID samples yielding fewer than 10,000 sequences were excluded from analysis, leaving approximately 40 CVID repertoires. In TCRdb, the immuneACCESS table is reduced to in-frame sequences with V and J assigned. These tables do not hold every clone; where another copy was compared, an unresolved V gene accounts for under half, and the others remain unexplained. The V and J calls and clone size are taken from that table; D and trimming were inferred from the DNA. The sample features fewer than 35,000 clones, and none is a singleton. The ten largest clones represent approximately 5.4% of the sample.

Inclusive of the bounding cysteine and phenylalanine, the CDR3 is 15 residues long. Part of the CDR3 DNA is given, 36 bases translated from base 1. The germline V gene yields SGHRS for CDR1 and YFSETQ for CDR2. This clone turned up a few times. It lacks a known antigen. The read falls 3 residues short of the CDR3 end, and the missing part is taken from the germline J gene. Standard criteria were used to diagnose CVID, namely serum IgG, IgA and/or IgM reduced below the normal range together with specific antibody deficiency. There were about 45 subjects in the CVID group (about 29 male and 15 female), ranging in age from about 9 to 65 years, with a mean age of 40. Most of the CVID patients and most of the healthy controls were of Caucasian heritage. At the time of study participation, every CVID subject had been on replacement immunoglobulin therapy for at least one year. At the time of blood collection, no CVID subject was ill or was being treated with immunomodulatory or immunosuppressive medication. Heparinized peripheral whole blood samples of 5 to 8 ml were collected from each donor. Genomic DNA from adults with common variable immune deficiency (CVID) and from healthy adult controls was the source for sequencing TCRbeta CDR3 repertoires. Diluted blood was subjected to density centrifugation over Hypaque 1077 or Ficoll-Paque for isolation of peripheral blood mononuclear cells. Genomic DNA was extracted from unsorted mononuclear cells by Qiagen column purification or by a centrifugation-based method.

Points the paper makes about the study in general: Compared with healthy controls, CVID subjects showed increased TCRbeta clonality (t-test p = 0.018), a feature most characteristic of about a third of subjects. Reportedly, TCRbeta sequences from CVID had fewer deletions and N-nucleotide insertions, and highly modified clones with 13 or more V deletions were absent from CVID. The authors noted that sequencing repertoires of T cell subpopulations would be needed to clarify what caused the increased clonality in CVID. CVID subjects shared fewer TCRbeta clones with each other than healthy controls did (p < 0.0001). Patient heterogeneity within the CVID cohort put limits on correlating repertoire features with clinical complications. Despite equal DNA input, controls averaged approximately 82,000 unique sequences per sample versus about 31,547 in CVID samples.

The chain is assembled from TRBV5-1 and TRBJ1-2; TRBD1 is a possible D gene, resting on 5 matching bases. What was sequenced was peripheral blood mononuclear cells. The receptor was derived from a human donor with common variable immunodeficiency. CDR3 protein: CASSLGGLTIKGYTF. CDR3 bases read: TGCGCCAGCAGCTTGGGGGGCTTAACAATAAAGGGC.